This T cell receptor (beta chain) is drawn from a study of OX40 agonist ivuxolimab in advanced cancers. Overall study context: Mean age approximately 59 years, range about 23 to 85; approximately 80% male.

Study results and caveats: Normalized T-cell clonal expansion was also low in some nonresponders.

The germline gives CDR1 SNHLY, CDR2 FYNNEI. CDR3 length: 13 residues. Trimming cost V 3 bases and J 6 bases, with 9 bases left between them. Method: immunoSEQ multiplex PCR; TCRdb's copy keeps in-frame clones and lacks some. This table has some 51,000 clones, around 73% appearing once. The table lists this clone with a count of one. The antigen is not known. The source of this sequence is an adult with an advanced solid tumor such as melanoma, head and neck, liver or kidney cancer. The specimen was CD4+ or CD8+ T cells sorted from blood, collected in a trial of the OX40 agonist ivuxolimab. The chain recombines TRBV2 with TRBJ1-5, with D hard to call. CDR3 sequence reads: CASSEDLSQPQHF. The CDR3 nucleotides read TGTGCCAGCAGTGAGGATCTTAGTCAGCCCCAGCATTTT.